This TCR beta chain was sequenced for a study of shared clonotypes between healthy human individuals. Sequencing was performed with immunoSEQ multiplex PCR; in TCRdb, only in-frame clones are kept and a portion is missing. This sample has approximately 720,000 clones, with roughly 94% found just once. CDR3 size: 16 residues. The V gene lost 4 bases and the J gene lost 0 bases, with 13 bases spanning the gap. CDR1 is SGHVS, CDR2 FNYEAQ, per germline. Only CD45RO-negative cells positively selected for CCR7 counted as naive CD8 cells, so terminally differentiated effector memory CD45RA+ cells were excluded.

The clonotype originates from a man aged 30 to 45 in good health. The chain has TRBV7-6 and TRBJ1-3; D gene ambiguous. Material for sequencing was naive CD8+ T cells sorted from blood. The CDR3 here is CASSSTPASSGNTIYF. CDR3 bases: TGTGCCAGCAGCTCGACCCCGGCTTCCTCTGGAAACACCATATATTTT.